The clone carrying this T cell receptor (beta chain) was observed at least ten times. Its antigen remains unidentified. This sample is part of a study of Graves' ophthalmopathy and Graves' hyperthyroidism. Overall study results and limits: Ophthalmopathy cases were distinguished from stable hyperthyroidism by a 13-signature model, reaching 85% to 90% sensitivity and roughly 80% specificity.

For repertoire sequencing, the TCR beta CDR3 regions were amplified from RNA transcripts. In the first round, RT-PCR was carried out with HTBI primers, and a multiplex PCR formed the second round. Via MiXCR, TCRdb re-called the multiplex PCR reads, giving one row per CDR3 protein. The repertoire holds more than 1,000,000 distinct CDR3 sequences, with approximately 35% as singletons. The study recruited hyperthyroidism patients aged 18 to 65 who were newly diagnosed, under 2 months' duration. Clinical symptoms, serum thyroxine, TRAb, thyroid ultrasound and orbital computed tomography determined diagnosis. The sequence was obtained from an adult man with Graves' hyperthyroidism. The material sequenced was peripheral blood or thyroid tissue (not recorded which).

The DNA for the CDR3 is TGCAGCGTCAACAGCCCGGGACAGGGGGGCCACGAGCAGTACTTC. It encodes CSVNSPGQGGHEQYF. The chain combines TRBV29-1 with TRBJ2-7; TRBD1 matches at 11 bases. CDR1 is SQVTM, CDR2 ANQGSEA, per germline. This CDR3 comprises 15 residues. V dropped 6 bases and J dropped 5; count of bases not matched to a gene: 12.